This passage covers 28 T cell receptor beta chains from one sample sequenced in a study of control samples from healthy donors and cancer patients. The table came from immunoSEQ multiplex PCR; TCRdb's copy has only in-frame clones and leaves some out. The sample has about 130,000 clones; roughly 87% are singletons. The sequenced material came from blood. The receptors shown here come from a man aged 18 to 29 in good health.

The chain has TRBV23-1 and TRBJ2-1; D might be TRBD1 or TRBD2, each matching 5 bases. TRBV23-1 is sorted into the ORF group, with uncertain function. This CDR3 region has 19 residues. V lost 0 bases to trimming and J lost 2 bases, with 20 bases between them. The CDR3 DNA reads TGCGCCAGCAGTCAATCGGTGGGGGAGCGGCGGGCCCCCTACAATGAGCAGTTCTTC. Protein sequence: CASSQSVGERRAPYNEQFF.

The rearrangement links TRBV19 to TRBJ2-3; the match to TRBD2 covers 11 bases. The germline gives CDR1 LNHDA, CDR2 SQIVND (reference sequence). J gave up 4 bases and V 3 bases, and 3 bases lay outside the gene matches. The CDR3 is 15 amino acids. The CDR3 here is CASSMLAGGSDTQYF. In DNA form, the CDR3 reads TGTGCCAGTAGTATGTTAGCGGGAGGGTCAGATACGCAGTATTTT.

The chain combines TRBV5-4 with TRBJ1-2; D uncertain. Trimming removed 0 bases at V and 2 bases at J, with 8 bases between. Germline V lookup: CDR1 SGHNT, CDR2 YYREEE (reference sequence). The CDR3 sequence is 14 residues long. The CDR3 loop reads CASSLGTENYGYTF. Here the CDR3 DNA reads TGTGCCAGCAGCTTGGGGACCGAAAACTATGGCTACACCTTC.

Here the CDR3 reads CASSGQGQNTEAFF. CDR3 nucleotides: TGTGCCAGCAGCGGACAGGGGCAGAACACTGAAGCTTTCTTT. The rearrangement uses TRBV5-4 and TRBJ1-1; 9 bases are a match to TRBD1. Germline V gene lookup returns CDR1 SGHNT and CDR2 YYREEE (reference sequence). The CDR3 is made up of 14 amino acids. J gave up 1 base and V 4 bases, and 2 bases lay outside the gene matches.

A few counts support this clone. The chain couples TRBV16 to TRBJ1-5, with a tentative D call TRBD1 (6 bases). The CDR3 length is 14 residues. V was clipped by 8 bases and J by 7 bases, with 18 bases between them. Germline CDR1 KGHSY, CDR2 FQNENV. Here the CDR3 reads CASAAGGKTQPQHF. CDR3 nucleotide sequence: TGTGCCAGCGCCGCGGGGGGCAAGACGCAGCCCCAGCATTTT.

The CDR3 region is CASSPRADSYEQYF. Here the CDR3 DNA reads TGTGCCAGCAGTCCCCGGGCTGACTCCTACGAGCAGTACTTC. This chain joins TRBV6-5 and TRBJ2-7, with D hard to call. Germline assignment: CDR1 MNHEY and CDR2 SVGAGI. The CDR3 is made up of 14 amino acids. Trimming shortened V by 5 bases and J by 0 bases, and 11 bases separated the two germline ends.

The chain joins TRBV9 to TRBJ1-5; no clear D. The CDR3 has 15 amino acids. V gave up 0 bases and J gave up 4 bases, with 11 bases separating them. The V gene's germline CDR1 is SGDLS and CDR2 YYNGEE. CDR3 sequence (DNA): TGTGCCAGCAGCGTAGGTGGAAGTGGGAATCAGCCCCAGCATTTT. Translating it yields CASSVGGSGNQPQHF.

This chain uses TRBV7-3 with TRBJ1-1; no definite D call. Looked up from germline, CDR1 is SGHTA and CDR2 is FQGTGA. Deletions cut 4 bases from V and 3 bases from J, with 15 bases between. The CDR3 is made up of 15 amino acids. The CDR3 DNA sequence: TGTGCCAGCAGCTCTGGACCGACACTATACACTGAAGCTTTCTTT. It encodes CASSSGPTLYTEAFF.

The table lists this clone with a count of one. V usage is TRBV25-1 and J usage is TRBJ1-2; no reliable D call. This CDR3 region has 15 residues. V lost 3 bases to trimming and J lost 5 bases, with 16 bases between them. Germline CDR1 MGHDK, CDR2 SYGVNS. The CDR3 region is CASSEAGNLRYGYTF. In nucleotides, the CDR3 is TGTGCCAGCAGTGAGGCAGGCAACCTGAGATATGGCTACACCTTC.

The gene calls are TRBV3-1 (or the pseudogene TRBV3-2) and TRBJ1-1; D is perhaps TRBD1 (5 bases). Germline-derived CDR1 and CDR2 are LGHDT and YNNKEL (reference sequence). V lost 0 bases and J 5 bases, leaving 25 bases between the germline ends. The CDR3 extends over 19 amino acids. Here the CDR3 reads CASSQEDRRGWLLRTEAFF. Here the CDR3 DNA reads TGTGCCAGCAGCCAAGAAGATAGGAGGGGATGGCTCTTACGGACTGAAGCTTTCTTT.

CDR3 DNA sequence: TGTGCCAGCAGCTCGAGCTCTGGAAACACCATATATTTT. This encodes CASSSSSGNTIYF. This chain joins TRBV7-3 and TRBJ1-3, with D uncertain. Germline values: CDR1 SGHTA, CDR2 FQGTGA. The CDR3 contains 13 residues. Between the trimmed V and J ends, which lost 4 bases and 0 bases, there was a span of 4 bases.

In DNA form, the CDR3 reads TGTGCCAGCAGCTTGGGACGTCGTAGCAATCAGCCCCAGCATTTT. This codes for CASSLGRRSNQPQHF. V usage is TRBV7-2 and J usage is TRBJ1-5, with D perhaps matching TRBD1 (5 bases). The ends were cut back, 3 bases at V and 0 bases at J, with 9 bases in the middle. The CDR3 has 15 residues. Per the germline V gene, CDR1 is SGHTA and CDR2 is FQGNSA. The whole variable domain, remainder taken from reference TRBV7-2 and TRBJ1-5, is GAGVSQSPSNKVTEKGKDVELRCDPISGHTALYWYRQSLGQGLEFLIYFQGNSAPDKSGLPSDRFSAERTGGSVSTLTIQRTQQEDSAVYLCASSLGRRSNQPQHFGDGTRLSIL.

This clone was recorded a few times. The gene calls are TRBV18 and TRBJ2-1, with D maybe TRBD1 (5 bases). The V gene's germline CDR1 is KGHSH and CDR2 LQKENI. The CDR3 totals 13 residues. V was shortened by 0 bases and J by 5 bases, with 5 bases between the two germline ends. DNA of the CDR3: TGTGCCAGCTCACCACCGACAGACAATGAGCAGTTCTTC. This gives the protein CASSPPTDNEQFF.

The rearrangement uses TRBV7-8 and TRBJ2-1; the D gene is possibly TRBD2 (6 bases). V shed 4 bases and J shed 0 bases, with 16 bases lying between them. The CDR3 consists of 17 residues. In germline, CDR1 is SGHVS, CDR2 FQNEAQ. The CDR3 spells CASSWGTGDSSYNEQFF. In nucleotides, the CDR3 is TGTGCCAGCAGCTGGGGTACGGGGGACTCCTCCTACAATGAGCAGTTCTTC.

This chain joins TRBV7-2 and TRBJ2-1; D gene ambiguous. The CDR3 has 13 amino acids. With 5 bases removed from V and 6 bases from J, the gap between germline ends came to 11 bases. Germline CDR1 is SGHTA and CDR2 is FQGNSA. CDR3 region: CASSPPGSNEQFF. In DNA form, the CDR3 reads TGTGCCAGCAGCCCCCCAGGCTCCAATGAGCAGTTCTTC.

The CDR3 region has the DNA TGTGCCTGGAGTGCCGCGGAGATGGGGAACACTGAAGCTTTCTTT. Amino acids: CAWSAAEMGNTEAFF. This chain links TRBV30 with TRBJ1-1; D gene uncertain. The V and J ends lost 1 base and 1 base respectively, with 13 bases between them. This CDR3 has 15 residues. Germline V CDR1 and CDR2: GTSNPN, SVGIG (reference sequence).

The V call is TRBV27, the J call TRBJ1-1; no clear D gene. V dropped 3 bases and J dropped 4 bases, with 12 bases sitting between them. The CDR3 contains 14 residues. The germline gives CDR1 MNHEY, CDR2 SMNVEV (reference sequence). CDR3 loop: CASSFKGRGTEAFF. The DNA for the CDR3 is TGTGCCAGCAGTTTCAAGGGCCGGGGCACTGAAGCTTTCTTT.

This clone showed up just a few times. V is TRBV11-2 and J is TRBJ2-7; 7 positions agree with TRBD1. Unmatched junction bases numbered 14, after V lost 6 bases and J lost 3 bases. The length of the CDR3 is 16 residues. Germline CDR1 and CDR2: SGHAT and FQNNGV. CDR3 DNA sequence: TGTGCCAGCAGATCTTTATGGACGGGACAGAGCTACGAGCAGTACTTC. Residues: CASRSLWTGQSYEQYF.

CDR3 loop: CASSPTPGLADTQYF. CDR3 nucleotide sequence: TGTGCCAGCAGCCCAACCCCTGGACTAGCCGATACGCAGTATTTT. The rearrangement joins TRBV7-3 to TRBJ2-3; 8 bases map to TRBD2. This CDR3 contains 15 residues. V was pared by 5 bases and J by 6 bases, with 10 bases of the junction left unmatched. The germline V gene encodes CDR1 SGHTA and CDR2 FQGTGA.

V and J are TRBV28 and TRBJ1-1; D remains ambiguous. Trimming took off 5 bases at V and 3 bases at J, with 16 bases between the two ends. The CDR3 extends over 15 amino acids. Germline CDR1 MDHEN, CDR2 SYDVKM. CDR3 protein: CASSPPLTGYTEAFF. The CDR3 DNA reads TGTGCCAGCAGTCCTCCCCTTACTGGATACACTGAAGCTTTCTTT.

This chain links TRBV5-1 with TRBJ2-2; D not certain. The CDR3 sequence is 13 residues long. CDR1 SGHRS and CDR2 YFSETQ come from the germline V gene. The V gene lost 4 bases and the J gene lost 5 bases, with 9 bases spanning the gap. The CDR3 DNA follows: TGCGCCAGCAGCACAGACCCTACCGGGGAGCTGTTTTTT. This encodes CASSTDPTGELFF.

The rearrangement links TRBV3-1 (or the pseudogene TRBV3-2) to TRBJ2-4, with 7 bases matching TRBD2. Germline V gene lookup returns CDR1 LGHDT and CDR2 YNNKEL (reference sequence). The junction had 9 bases not matched to a gene; V was cut back by 1 base and J by 6 bases. The CDR3 is made up of 16 amino acids. CDR3 bases: TGTGCCAGCAGCCAAGTGGGGCTAGCGGAGGGAAACATTCAGTACTTC. The encoded protein is CASSQVGLAEGNIQYF.

This clone has a single count. The chain employs TRBV29-1 and TRBJ2-1; D gene ambiguous. The germline V and J ends were trimmed by 4 bases and 8 bases, with 6 bases remaining between them. The CDR3 spans 10 residues. The germline V gene encodes CDR1 SQVTM and CDR2 ANQGSEA. The DNA of the CDR3 is TGCAGCGTTGGTTTCCATGAGCAGTTCTTC. This gives the protein CSVGFHEQFF.

This sequence joins TRBV5-1 and TRBJ2-2; no clear D. The ends were cut back, 0 bases at V and 0 bases at J, with 15 bases in the middle. Germline V gives CDR1 SGHRS, CDR2 YFSETQ. The CDR3 runs 18 residues. The CDR3 bases are TGCGCCAGCAGCTTGGCCGGCAGCAGCCCCTCGAACACCGGGGAGCTGTTTTTT. Translating it yields CASSLAGSSPSNTGELFF.

The chain recombines TRBV15 with TRBJ1-5; TRBD1 matches at 12 bases. Germline V gene sequence: CDR1 LNHNV, CDR2 YYDKDF (reference sequence). After removal of 1 base from V and 7 bases from J, the junction contained 2 bases not matched to a gene. The CDR3 contains 15 residues. As DNA, the CDR3 is TGTGCCACCAGCAGAGGTGGGACAGGGGGCCAGCCCCAGCATTTT. This translates into CATSRGGTGGQPQHF.

The chain joins TRBV7-3 to TRBJ1-1, with D unclear. The germline gives CDR1 SGHTA, CDR2 FQGTGA. V gave up 2 bases and J gave up 4 bases, with 11 bases separating them. The length of the CDR3 is 14 residues. In DNA form, the CDR3 reads TGTGCCAGCAGCTTATCTTGGAACCCCACTGAAGCTTTCTTT. Protein: CASSLSWNPTEAFF. Full variable domain (remainder filled in from reference TRBV7-3 and TRBJ1-1): GAGVSQTPSNKVTEKGKYVELRCDPISGHTALYWYRQSLGQGPEFLIYFQGTGAADDSGLPNDRFFAVRPEGSVSTLKIQRTERGDSAVYLCASSLSWNPTEAFFGQGTRLTVV.

This clone has just one count. The genes are TRBV24-1 and TRBJ1-5; D gene unclear. There are 16 residues in the CDR3. V was cut by 3 bases and J by 2 bases, with 13 bases left in between. Looked up from germline, CDR1 is KGHDR and CDR2 is SFDVKD. CDR3 region: CATSDARPSGNQPQHF. The CDR3 DNA reads TGTGCCACCAGTGATGCCCGTCCAAGTGGCAATCAGCCCCAGCATTTT.

The chain is built from TRBV10-3 and TRBJ1-2; tentatively, D is TRBD1 (6 bases). Germline V CDR1 and CDR2: ENHRY, SYGVKD. CDR3 size: 13 residues. Trimming left V 5 bases short and J 7 bases short, with 14 bases between. CDR3 in DNA: TGTGCCATCAGTCGGGACAATTCCTTTGGCTACACCTTC. Translated, it gives CAISRDNSFGYTF.